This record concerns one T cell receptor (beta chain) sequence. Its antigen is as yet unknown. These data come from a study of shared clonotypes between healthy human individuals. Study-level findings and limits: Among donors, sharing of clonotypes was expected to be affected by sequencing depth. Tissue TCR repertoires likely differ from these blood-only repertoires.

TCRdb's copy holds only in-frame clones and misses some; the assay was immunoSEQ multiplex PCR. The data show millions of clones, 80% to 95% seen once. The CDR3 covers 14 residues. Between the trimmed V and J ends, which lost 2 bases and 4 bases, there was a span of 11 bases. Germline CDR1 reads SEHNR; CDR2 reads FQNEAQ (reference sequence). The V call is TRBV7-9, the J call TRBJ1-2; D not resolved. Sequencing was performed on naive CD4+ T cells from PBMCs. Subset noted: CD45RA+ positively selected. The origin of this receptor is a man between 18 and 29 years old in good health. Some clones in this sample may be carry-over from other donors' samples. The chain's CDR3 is CASSLQPAFYGYTF. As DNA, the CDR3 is TGTGCCAGCAGCTTACAGCCGGCGTTCTATGGCTACACCTTC.